Sequencing of this T cell receptor beta chain was carried out in a study of breast tumors, draining lymph nodes, adjacent tissues. Study results and limitations: Data only fit, rather than demonstrated, lymph node origin of most tumor T cells. Tumor repertoires ranked between lymph nodes and nontumor tissue in diversity, with V and J gene preferences.

Breast cancer patients provided tissue from their axillary draining lymph nodes. TCRdb reprocessed the multiplex PCR reads via MiXCR and lists one record per CDR3 protein. The data show 83,000 or so distinct CDR3 sequences, approximately 19% seen once. Note on this clonotype: The antigen is not known. This could be a read error, since a much larger clone is one nucleotide away.

The CDR3 runs to 15 residues. This sequence originates from a female donor with breast cancer. Some clones in this sample may be carry-over from other donors' samples. The specimen was axillary lymph node tissue. V usage is TRBV12-3 or TRBV12-4 and J usage is TRBJ2-1; D is perhaps TRBD1 or TRBD2 (6 bases each). CDR3 DNA sequence: TGTGCCAGCAGACCAAAGACAGGAGGGAGCAATGAGCAGCTCTTC. Its protein is CASRPKTGGSNEQLF.